These 28 T cell receptor beta chains were all obtained from the same sample, sequenced in a study of T cells in Graves' hyperthyroidism and ophthalmopathy. It was RNA transcripts that yielded the amplified TCR beta CDR3 regions. Carried out on the TCR CDR3, a first-round RT-PCR used the HTBI primer set. TCRdb ran MiXCR on the multiplex PCR reads and lists one entry per CDR3 protein. The sample holds under 300,000 distinct CDR3 sequences, 20% to 25% seen once. The source material was blood. Source of these receptors: a man aged 35-49 years with Graves' hyperthyroidism that later progressed to Graves' ophthalmopathy.

This clonotype came up many times. This chain links TRBV25-1 with TRBJ1-4, with a weak D call TRBD1 (6 bases). V was shortened by 3 bases and J by 8 bases, with 22 bases between the two germline ends. Germline CDR1 is MGHDK and CDR2 is SYGVNS. The CDR3 has 17 amino acids. The CDR3 DNA reads TGTGCCAGCAGTGATGACACCCCAGGGGATGGAATGGAAAAACTGTTTTTT. This sequence encodes CASSDDTPGDGMEKLFF.

This clonotype occurred many times. V gene TRBV7-8 combines with J gene TRBJ2-7; D is unclear. The CDR3 has 15 amino acids. The germline gives CDR1 SGHVS, CDR2 FQNEAQ. V dropped 7 bases and J dropped 2 bases, with 18 bases sitting between them. The CDR3 DNA reads TGTGCCAGCACCCCGGTCCACCCGAACACCTACGAGCAGTACTTC. This translates into CASTPVHPNTYEQYF. The full variable domain, with the rest looked up from reference TRBV7-8 and TRBJ2-7, is GAGVSQSPRYKVAKRGQDVALRCDPISGHVSLFWYQQALGQGPEFLTYFQNEAQLDKSGLPSDRFFAERPEGSVSTLKIQRTQQEDSAVYLCASTPVHPNTYEQYFGPGTRLTVT.

This clonotype was seen ten or more times. The chain links TRBV6-5 to TRBJ1-1; maybe TRBD1 (6 bases). Germline V CDR1 and CDR2: MNHEY, SVGAGI. With 0 bases removed from V and 4 bases from J, the gap between germline ends came to 12 bases. The CDR3 is 15 amino acids. The chain's CDR3 is CASSYSGGRGTEAFF. CDR3 nucleotides: TGTGCCAGCAGTTACTCGGGGGGGCGCGGCACTGAAGCTTTCTTT.

This clonotype showed up many times. V gene TRBV11-1 combines with J gene TRBJ2-1, with 8 bases aligning to TRBD1. V lost 2 bases and J lost 8; bases outside the gene matches: 14. The CDR3 length is 17 residues. Germline lookup yields CDR1 SGHAT and CDR2 FQDESV (reference sequence). CDR3: CASSLPPKTGVFDEQFF. The DNA for the CDR3 is TGTGCCAGCAGCTTACCGCCGAAGACAGGGGTATTCGATGAGCAGTTCTTC.

This clonotype was recorded at least ten times. CDR3 bases: TGTGCCAGCAGTCGACAGGAGGATCAGCCCCAGCATTTT. This gives the protein CASSRQEDQPQHF. The chain couples TRBV12-3 or TRBV12-4 to TRBJ1-5; the D gene is possibly TRBD1 (6 bases). Trimming pared 5 bases from V and 5 bases from J, leaving 10 bases between. The CDR3 covers 13 residues.

The chain links TRBV19 to TRBJ1-2, with TRBD1 identical over 7 bases. The CDR3 extends over 16 amino acids. The ends lost 4 bases at V and 6 bases at J; junction bases unmatched: 14. Per the germline V gene, CDR1 is LNHDA and CDR2 is SQIVND (reference sequence). CDR3 in DNA: TGTGCCAGTAGTACCCTACAGGGGACCTCGGTGGATGGCTACACCTTC. Protein sequence: CASSTLQGTSVDGYTF.

V and J are TRBV20-1 and TRBJ1-1; TRBD1 matches 7 bases. With V trimmed by 3 bases and J by 0 bases, 4 bases remained unmatched. Germline-derived CDR1 and CDR2 are DFQATT and SNEGSKA (reference sequence). This CDR3 region has 14 residues. The CDR3 here is CSASGDRVNTEAFF. In nucleotides, the CDR3 is TGCAGTGCTAGCGGAGACAGGGTGAACACTGAAGCTTTCTTT.

This clonotype has at least ten counts. This chain connects TRBV5-6 to TRBJ1-5; D is undetermined. V lost 1 base, J lost 2 bases, and 10 bases lay in between. Germline CDR1 reads SGHDT; CDR2 reads YYEEEE. The CDR3 covers 15 residues. DNA of the CDR3: TGTGCCAGCAGCTTGTATTCATCTGGCAATCAGCCCCAGCATTTT. Translating gives CASSLYSSGNQPQHF.

This clonotype was picked up many times. The chain is built from TRBV28 and TRBJ2-5, with 16 nucleotides matching TRBD2. Germline CDR1 MDHEN, CDR2 SYDVKM. The CDR3 is 16 amino acids. The V and J ends lost 8 bases and 4 bases, in that order; junction bases with no gene match: 7. CDR3 loop: CASPPGLAGGPETQYF. The CDR3 coding sequence is TGTGCCAGCCCTCCGGGACTAGCGGGAGGGCCAGAGACCCAGTACTTC.

The rearrangement joins TRBV12-3 or TRBV12-4 to TRBJ2-2; the D gene is possibly TRBD2 (5 bases). Trimming removed 1 base at V and 7 bases at J, with 10 bases between. The CDR3 spans 14 residues. CDR3 sequence reads: CASSLEDRGGELFF. The CDR3 DNA follows: TGTGCCAGCAGTTTAGAGGATCGGGGCGGGGAGCTGTTTTTT.

The chain uses TRBV2 and TRBJ2-7; 7 bases align to TRBD1. J was trimmed by 5 bases and V by 7 bases; bases with no gene match: 11. CDR3 length equals 14 residues. CDR1 and CDR2 from the germline V gene are SNHLY and FYNNEI. CDR3 DNA: TGTGCCAGCACCGAGACAGGGAAAGTAGACGAGCAGTACTTC. It is translated as CASTETGKVDEQYF.

This clonotype has a count of ten or more. The chain is built from TRBV7-3 and TRBJ1-3; 8 positions agree with TRBD1. The CDR3 loop spans 13 amino acids. Per germline, CDR1 SGHTA and CDR2 FQGTGA. The J segment lost 16 bases and the V segment lost 5 bases, leaving 13 bases of the junction unmatched. The CDR3, as DNA: TGTGCCAGCAGCCCGCAGACAGGGGCCGGTTTGTATTTT. Translated: CASSPQTGAGLYF.

The chain links TRBV11-2 to TRBJ2-5; 7 bases are shared with TRBD2. Germline V lookup: CDR1 SGHAT, CDR2 FQNNGV. J was trimmed by 5 bases and V by 2 bases; bases with no gene match: 5. The CDR3 length is 14 residues. As DNA, the CDR3 is TGTGCCAGCAGCTTATTGAGTAGCGGGGAGACCCAGTACTTC. Translated, it gives CASSLLSSGETQYF.

This clonotype was found many times. The V call is TRBV20-1, the J call TRBJ2-2, with 8 positions matching TRBD2. The CDR3 length is 17 residues. Germline assignment: CDR1 DFQATT and CDR2 SNEGSKA (reference sequence). Unmatched junction bases numbered 15, after V lost 5 bases and J lost 4 bases. The CDR3 nucleotides are TGCAGTGCTTTAGATTACTCGGGAGGGATTGGCACCGGGGAGCTGTTTTTT. Protein sequence: CSALDYSGGIGTGELFF.

This clonotype has at least ten counts. The V and J genes are TRBV9 and TRBJ1-3, with D perhaps matching TRBD1 (5 bases). Germline V gene lookup returns CDR1 SGDLS and CDR2 YYNGEE. The CDR3 runs 13 residues. Trimming removed 0 bases from V and 8 bases from J, with 9 bases in between. Written as DNA, the CDR3 is TGTGCCAGCAGCGTAGCTCAGGGACACACCATATATTTT. This sequence encodes CASSVAQGHTIYF.

In this sample, this clonotype turned up many times. This sequence joins TRBV6-1 and TRBJ2-7, with 7 bases fitting TRBD1. This CDR3 has 15 amino acids. V dropped 0 bases and J dropped 2; count of bases not matched to a gene: 4. Germline loops: CDR1 MNHNS, CDR2 SASEGT. Here the CDR3 reads CASSEAPGQTYEQYF. CDR3 in DNA: TGTGCCAGCAGTGAAGCCCCGGGACAGACCTACGAGCAGTACTTC.

The table lists this clonotype with many counts. The chain has TRBV12-3 or TRBV12-4 and TRBJ2-2, with D tentatively TRBD1 or TRBD2 (7 bases each). There are 16 residues in the CDR3. Trimming pared 5 bases from V and 3 bases from J, leaving 16 bases between. The CDR3 DNA is TGTGCCAGCAGTCACCAGGGGGGAGGGCACACCGGGGAGCTGTTTTTT. Translation: CASSHQGGGHTGELFF.

This clonotype was seen repeatedly, ten times or more. This chain uses TRBV2 with TRBJ2-5; no clear D gene. Germline V lookup: CDR1 SNHLY, CDR2 FYNNEI. The germline V and J ends were trimmed by 2 bases and 5 bases, with 9 bases remaining between them. This CDR3 contains 13 residues. DNA of the CDR3: TGTGCCAGCAGTGAATTAGATGGGGAGACCCAGTACTTC. This translates into CASSELDGETQYF.

This clonotype was recorded many times. The CDR3 bases are TGTGCCAGCAGCTCACGGGGGGACTCCTACGAGCAGTACTTC. Protein: CASSSRGDSYEQYF. This chain uses TRBV9 with TRBJ2-7; TRBD2 matches 7 bases. The CDR3 sequence is 14 residues long. The germline V gene encodes CDR1 SGDLS and CDR2 YYNGEE. The V segment lost 4 bases and the J segment 0 bases; nucleotides outside the gene matches: 4.

This clonotype was counted ten times or more. The rearrangement uses TRBV7-3 and TRBJ2-3; 7 bases are shared with TRBD2. This CDR3 is 15 amino acids long. The V segment lost 1 base and the J segment 1 base; nucleotides outside the gene matches: 2. CDR1 SGHTA and CDR2 FQGTGA come from the germline V gene. The CDR3: CASSLSAGGTDTQYF. DNA for the CDR3: TGTGCCAGCAGCTTAAGCGCGGGAGGCACAGATACGCAGTATTTT.

The chain links TRBV6-1 to TRBJ1-1; D not resolved. The CDR3 loop spans 15 amino acids. Germline lookup yields CDR1 MNHNS and CDR2 SASEGT. V was shortened by 3 bases and J by 0 bases, with 11 bases between the two germline ends. The CDR3 loop is CASSEVAGVNTEAFF. As DNA, the CDR3 is TGTGCCAGCAGTGAGGTAGCCGGGGTGAACACTGAAGCTTTCTTT.

The chain employs TRBV6-1 and TRBJ2-7, with 15 bases matching TRBD2. The germline gives CDR1 MNHNS, CDR2 SASEGT. The CDR3 sequence is 14 residues long. V lost 5 bases and J lost 6; bases outside the gene matches: 2. Here the CDR3 DNA reads TGTGCCAGCAGTAAGGGACTAGCGGGGGGCGAGCAGTACTTC. This sequence encodes CASSKGLAGGEQYF.

In the case of this clonotype: A clone one base away is much larger, so this may be a read error. The genes are TRBV11-2 and TRBJ2-5; 9 bases fit TRBD2. The CDR3 is 18 amino acids. Germline CDR1 is SGHAT and CDR2 is FQNNGV. This chain's CDR3 is CANSLGGAGSSGKETQYF. As DNA, the CDR3 is TGTGCCAACAGCTTAGGGGGCGCGGGGTCTAGCGGGAAAGAGACCCAGTACTTC.

The V and J genes are TRBV6-2 or TRBV6-3 and TRBJ1-1; D gene ambiguous. CDR3 size: 13 residues. Germline CDR1 reads MNHEY; CDR2 reads SVGEGT. Between the trimmed V and J ends, which lost 6 bases and 1 base, there was a span of 9 bases. This CDR3 is CASSRNPNTEAFF. As DNA, the CDR3 is TGTGCCAGCAGCCGCAATCCGAACACTGAAGCTTTCTTT.

This clonotype appeared a single time. The rearrangement links TRBV6-1 to TRBJ2-7; the D gene is possibly TRBD1 (6 bases). V dropped 7 bases and J dropped 2 bases, with 15 bases sitting between them. The CDR3 runs 14 residues. CDR1 and CDR2 (germline): MNHNS, SASEGT. CDR3 loop: CASTSGTRPYEQYF. DNA for the CDR3: TGTGCCAGCACCTCCGGGACACGGCCCTACGAGCAGTACTTC.

Many counts were recorded for this clonotype. This chain connects TRBV5-1 to TRBJ1-1; D perhaps matches TRBD1 (5 bases). Trimming shortened V by 0 bases and J by 4 bases, and 7 bases separated the two germline ends. Germline V gene sequence: CDR1 SGHRS, CDR2 YFSETQ. The CDR3 is made up of 13 amino acids. The CDR3 bases are TGCGCCAGCAGCTTGGTAACAGGCACTGAAGCTTTCTTT. Its protein product is CASSLVTGTEAFF.

This clonotype was counted at least ten times. The J gene is TRBJ1-1, the V gene TRBV29-1, with 10 bases fitting TRBD1. The CDR3 contains 10 residues. With 4 bases clipped from V and 11 bases from J, the junction kept 1 base outside the gene matches. CDR1 and CDR2 from the germline V gene are SQVTM and ANQGSEA. CDR3 in DNA: TGCAGCGTTGGGGACAGGGGTGCTTTCTTT. The encoded protein is CSVGDRGAFF.

This clonotype has a count of ten or more. The chain couples TRBV20-1 to TRBJ2-4; D remains unclear. The CDR3 is 12 residues long. CDR1 is DFQATT, CDR2 SNEGSKA, per germline (reference sequence). Deletions cut 6 bases from V and 8 bases from J, with 14 bases between. The CDR3 nucleotides are TGCAGTGCCCAGTCGTCTCAGGACATTCAGTACTTC. Its protein is CSAQSSQDIQYF.